These 11 T cell receptor beta chains share one sample of origin, sequenced in a study of glioma-infiltrating T cells. Amplification of TCR alpha and beta CDR3 regions from RNA used iRepertoire nested multiplex PCR. Each CDR3 protein gets one entry after TCRdb re-called the multiplex PCR reads with MiXCR. The sample contains 300,000 to 450,000 distinct CDR3 sequences, around 38% of which appear only once. The material sequenced was glioma tissue, nonneoplastic brain tissue, or PBMCs (not recorded which). Receptor source: a human donor with low-grade glioma or glioblastoma, undergoing nonglioma brain surgery, or in good health (not recorded which).

The chain joins TRBV11-2 to TRBJ1-1; 8 bases map to TRBD1. Germline-derived CDR1 and CDR2 are SGHAT and FQNNGV. V gave up 1 base and J gave up 4 bases; unmatched junction bases: 2. This CDR3 is 14 amino acids long. The CDR3 region has the DNA TGTGCCAGCAGCTTAGTTACAGGGGGCACTGAAGCTTTCTTT. Its protein is CASSLVTGGTEAFF. Full variable domain (outside the CDR3, taken from reference TRBV11-2 and TRBJ1-1): EAGVAQSPRYKIIEKRQSVAFWCNPISGHATLYWYQQILGQGPKLLIQFQNNGVVDDSQLPKDRFSAERLKGVDSTLKIQPAKLEDSAVYLCASSLVTGGTEAFFGQGTRLTVV.

The sample holds many counts of this clonotype. The genes are TRBV20-1 and TRBJ2-3, with 8 nucleotides matching TRBD1. CDR3 size: 15 residues. V shed 1 base, J shed 1 base, and the junction held 4 bases outside the gene matches. Looked up from germline, CDR1 is DFQATT and CDR2 is SNEGSKA (reference sequence). CDR3 loop: CSARAPGQGTDTQYF. Written as DNA, the CDR3 is TGCAGTGCTAGAGCTCCGGGACAGGGCACAGATACGCAGTATTTT.

In regard to this clonotype: A junction boundary mismatches the germline segment, possibly from a read error. This chain connects TRBV20-1 to TRBJ2-6, with no clear D. This CDR3 is 12 amino acids long. Germline V gene sequence: CDR1 DFQATT, CDR2 SNEGSKA (reference sequence). The CDR3 spells CGAPQWANVLTF. In nucleotides, the CDR3 is TGCGGTGCCCCCCAGTGGGCCAACGTCCTGACTTTC.

The chain is built from TRBV4-2 and TRBJ1-1; 7 bases line up with TRBD1. V lost 3 bases, J lost 0 bases, and 10 bases stayed unmatched. The CDR3 sequence is 17 residues long. Germline lookup yields CDR1 LGHNA and CDR2 YNFKEQ. Here the CDR3 reads CASSHAVGGLLNTEAFF. CDR3 coding DNA: TGTGCCAGCAGCCACGCAGTAGGGGGCCTCTTGAACACTGAAGCTTTCTTT.

This clonotype was observed a few times. The chain links TRBV20-1 to TRBJ2-3; 11 positions agree with TRBD2. Looked up from germline, CDR1 is DFQATT and CDR2 is SNEGSKA (reference sequence). Unmatched junction bases numbered 3, after V lost 5 bases and J lost 5 bases. This CDR3 has 13 residues. The CDR3 reads CSAGLAGGDTQYF. The CDR3 coding sequence is TGCAGTGCTGGGCTAGCGGGGGGAGATACGCAGTATTTT.

Points on this clonotype: This may come from a read error, since a much larger clone is one base off. This rearrangement joins TRBV29-1 to TRBJ1-1; the D gene is possibly TRBD1 (5 bases). CDR1 SQVTM and CDR2 ANQGSEA come from the germline V gene. The CDR3 runs to 15 residues. V lost 5 bases to trimming and J lost 0 bases, with 16 bases between them. The CDR3 DNA reads as TGCAGCGTTCGCCCAAAAACAGGACTGAACACTGAAGCTTTCTTT. Protein product: CSVRPKTGLNTEAFF.

This clonotype has more than one count but fewer than ten. The gene calls are TRBV6-2 or TRBV6-3 and TRBJ1-5; 7 bases align to TRBD1. J lost 1 base, V lost 7 bases, and 7 bases had no gene match. The CDR3 runs to 15 residues. In germline, CDR1 is MNHEY, CDR2 SVGEGT. CDR3 in amino acids: CASKQQGLSNQPQHF. The CDR3 nucleotides are TGTGCCAGCAAACAACAGGGGTTGAGCAATCAGCCCCAGCATTTT.

The rearrangement uses TRBV5-1 and TRBJ1-2; no reliable D call. CDR3 size: 14 residues. The V end lost 5 bases, the J end lost 2 bases, and 13 bases lay between the germline ends. The germline gives CDR1 SGHRS, CDR2 YFSETQ. The CDR3 nucleotides read TGCGCCAGCAGTTTAAGTGGTCAGAACTATGGCTACACCTTC. Its translation is CASSLSGQNYGYTF.

This clonotype was counted a few times. The V gene is TRBV15, the J gene TRBJ2-7, with D possibly TRBD2 on 6 matching bases. Trimming removed 0 bases at V and 6 bases at J, with 9 bases between. CDR1 and CDR2 (germline): LNHNV, YYDKDF (reference sequence). CDR3 length: 13 amino acids. This CDR3 is CATSRELGGEQYF. CDR3 in DNA: TGTGCCACCAGCAGAGAGTTGGGGGGCGAGCAGTACTTC.

In its sample, this clonotype was seen once. The V and J genes are TRBV20-1 and TRBJ2-3; D is perhaps TRBD1 or TRBD2 (5 bases each). CDR1 and CDR2 (germline): DFQATT, SNEGSKA (reference sequence). The CDR3 has 15 amino acids. V lost 0 bases, J lost 3 bases, and 13 bases lay in between. The CDR3 sequence is CSARDGGRLTDTQYF. CDR3 in DNA: TGCAGTGCTAGAGATGGGGGACGCCTGACAGATACGCAGTATTTT.

This clonotype was seen more than once but under ten times. The chain combines TRBV20-1 with TRBJ2-1; no definite D call. Trimming cost V 3 bases and J 0 bases, with 6 bases left between them. The CDR3 consists of 13 residues. Germline V CDR1 and CDR2: DFQATT, SNEGSKA (reference sequence). CDR3 sequence (DNA): TGCAGTGCTAGTACTTACTCCTACAATGAGCAGTTCTTC. Protein: CSASTYSYNEQFF.